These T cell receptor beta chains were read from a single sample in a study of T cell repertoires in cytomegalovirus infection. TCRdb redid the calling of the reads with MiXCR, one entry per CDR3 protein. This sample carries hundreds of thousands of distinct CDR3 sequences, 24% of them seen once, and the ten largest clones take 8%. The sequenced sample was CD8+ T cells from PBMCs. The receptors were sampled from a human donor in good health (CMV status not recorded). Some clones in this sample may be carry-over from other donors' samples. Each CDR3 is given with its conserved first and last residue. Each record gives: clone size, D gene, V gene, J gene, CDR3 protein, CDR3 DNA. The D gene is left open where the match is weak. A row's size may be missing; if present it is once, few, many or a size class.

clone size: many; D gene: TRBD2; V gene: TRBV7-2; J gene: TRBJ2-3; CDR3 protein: CVSSPGLAGVVEVTDTQYF; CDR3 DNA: TGTGTCAGCAGCCCGGGACTAGCGGGGGTGGTGGAGGTGACAGATACGCAGTATTTT
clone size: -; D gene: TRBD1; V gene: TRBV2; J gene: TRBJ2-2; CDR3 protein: CASGQGDTGELFF; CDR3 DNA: TGTGCCAGCGGACAGGGAGACACCGGGGAGCTGTTTTTT
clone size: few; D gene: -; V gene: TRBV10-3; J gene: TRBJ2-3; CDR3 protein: CAISEGGATDTQYF; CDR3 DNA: TGTGCCATCAGTGAAGGGGGGGCAACAGATACGCAGTATTTT
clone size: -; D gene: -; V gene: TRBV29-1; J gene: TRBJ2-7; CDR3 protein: CSVEVANSHSLTYEQYF; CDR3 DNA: TGCAGCGTTGAAGTGGCTAACAGCCACTCGCTTACCTACGAGCAGTACTTC
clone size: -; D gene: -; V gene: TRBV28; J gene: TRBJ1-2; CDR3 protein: CASSYGVGRGGGYTF; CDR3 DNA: TGTGCCAGCAGTTATGGGGTCGGCAGGGGAGGTGGCTACACCTTC
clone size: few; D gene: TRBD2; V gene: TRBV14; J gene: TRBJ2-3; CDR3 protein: CASSHFFGGITDTQYF; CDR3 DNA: TGTGCCAGCAGCCATTTTTTCGGGGGGATCACAGATACGCAGTATTTT
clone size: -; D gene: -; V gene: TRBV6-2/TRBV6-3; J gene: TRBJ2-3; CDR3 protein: CASSYVPGTDTQYF; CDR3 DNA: TGTGCCAGCAGTTACGTTCCGGGCACAGATACGCAGTATTTT
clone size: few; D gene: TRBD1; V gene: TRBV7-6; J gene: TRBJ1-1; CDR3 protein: CASRRTGGGSEAFF; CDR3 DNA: TGTGCCAGCAGACGGACAGGGGGCGGGAGTGAAGCTTTCTTT
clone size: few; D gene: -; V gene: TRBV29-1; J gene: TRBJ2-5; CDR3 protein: CSVGGRETQYF; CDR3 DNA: TGCAGCGTTGGGGGAAGAGAGACCCAGTACTTC
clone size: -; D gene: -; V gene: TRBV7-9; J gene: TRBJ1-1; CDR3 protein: CANSLYTGYTEAFF; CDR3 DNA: TGTGCCAACAGCCTATATACAGGGTACACTGAAGCTTTCTTT